This T cell receptor beta chain derives from a study of T cells after posttransplantation cyclophosphamide. Study-wide points: Recipient CMV seropositivity and CMV reactivation strongly tracked TRB clonality.

Generated by immunoSEQ multiplex PCR, the TCRdb table keeps only in-frame clones and is missing some. The data contain over 15,000 clones, roughly 85% of them singletons. Points on this clone: Its antigen remains unknown.

Trimming removed 3 bases from V and 5 bases from J, with 11 bases in between. Germline V CDR1 and CDR2: LNHDA, SQIVND (reference sequence). The CDR3 extends over 14 amino acids. Sampled 1 year posttransplant, controls received myeloablative marrow transplants, methotrexate and a calcineurin inhibitor. The TCR was taken from a female patient between 18 and 30 years old who received an allogeneic stem cell transplant from an unrelated donor, was CMV-positive, and had acute and chronic GVHD. Some T cells may be transferred from the graft donor. This sample comprised PBMCs, obtained after allogeneic stem cell transplant with calcineurin inhibitor and methotrexate. The chain recombines TRBV19 with TRBJ2-4, with D perhaps TRBD2 (6 bases). CDR3: CASSMYPGENIQYF. The CDR3 DNA reads TGTGCCAGTAGTATGTACCCGGGGGAAAACATTCAGTACTTC.